These 14 T cell receptor beta chains originate from one sample sequenced in a study of blood T cells in healthy people across ages. Using a J-beta primer mix together with a sample-barcoded 5' primer, a second PCR was run for roughly 6 to 12 cycles. In TCRdb, the 5' RACE reads were re-called with MiXCR into one record per CDR3 protein. This table holds 800,000 or so distinct CDR3 sequences, around half found once. Source material: blood. The receptors were gathered from a man aged 80 or over in good health.

The CDR3, as DNA: TGTGCCAGCAGCAGGACAGGGGTTGAGACTGAAGCTTTCTTT. Translation: CASSRTGVETEAFF. The chain carries TRBV3-1 and TRBJ1-1; 9 nucleotides line up with TRBD1. CDR1 and CDR2 from the germline V gene are LGHDT and YNNKEL (reference sequence). This CDR3 region has 14 residues. The ends lost 5 bases at V and 5 bases at J; junction bases unmatched: 6.

The genes are TRBV29-1 and TRBJ2-5; TRBD1 might be the D (5 bases). The CDR3 spans 15 residues. Per germline, CDR1 SQVTM and CDR2 ANQGSEA. The V and J ends lost 3 bases and 11 bases respectively, with 25 bases between them. The CDR3 sequence: CSVEIARQPTLGQYF. CDR3 in DNA: TGCAGCGTTGAGATTGCGAGACAGCCTACGTTAGGGCAGTACTTC. The whole variable domain, remainder taken from reference TRBV29-1 and TRBJ2-5, is SAVISQKPSRDICQRGTSLTIQCQVDSQVTMMFWYRQQPGQSLTLIATANQGSEATYESGFVIDKFPISRPNLTFSTLTVSNMSPEDSSIYLCSVEIARQPTLGQYFGPGTRLLVL.

V gene TRBV4-3 combines with J gene TRBJ2-7; perhaps TRBD2 as D (5 bases). Germline V gene sequence: CDR1 LGHNA, CDR2 YSLEER. This CDR3 is 16 amino acids long. V lost 0 bases, J lost 4 bases, and 16 bases lay in between. The CDR3, as DNA: TGCGCCAGCAGCCAAGATCTAACGGGGAAGGGTTACGAGCAGTACTTC. Translated, it gives CASSQDLTGKGYEQYF.

This clonotype has at least ten counts. J is TRBJ2-7 and V is TRBV9; D possibly corresponds to TRBD2 (6 bases). Germline CDR1 and CDR2: SGDLS and YYNGEE. The V end lost 1 base, the J end lost 4 bases, and 15 bases lay between the germline ends. This CDR3 has 15 residues. In DNA, the CDR3 is TGTGCCAGCAGCGTAACGGGGGAAGTTAGTTACGAGCAGTACTTC. Amino acids: CASSVTGEVSYEQYF.

The chain carries TRBV15 and TRBJ2-4; 9 positions match TRBD1. The CDR3 runs to 17 residues. Per germline, CDR1 LNHNV and CDR2 YYDKDF (reference sequence). The ends lost 1 base at V and 3 bases at J; junction bases unmatched: 7. CDR3 sequence: CATSRGGQGNVKNIQYF. CDR3 coding DNA: TGTGCCACCAGCAGAGGCGGACAGGGGAATGTCAAAAACATTCAGTACTTC.

The chain has TRBV18 and TRBJ2-7, with D possibly TRBD1 on 6 matching bases. Germline V gives CDR1 KGHSH, CDR2 LQKENI. The length of the CDR3 is 15 residues. Trimming removed 6 bases from V and 0 bases from J, with 15 bases in between. CDR3 loop: CASSPDRKSSYEQYF. In DNA form, the CDR3 reads TGTGCCAGCTCGCCGGACAGAAAAAGCTCCTACGAGCAGTACTTC.

This clonotype came up many times. The chain is built from TRBV24-1 and TRBJ2-5; weak D call: TRBD1 (5 bases). Trimming pared 3 bases from V and 5 bases from J, leaving 18 bases between. The CDR3 has 16 residues. Germline CDR1 is KGHDR and CDR2 is SFDVKD. CDR3: CATSDPSGKPRETQYF. The CDR3 DNA follows: TGTGCCACCAGTGATCCCTCAGGGAAGCCGAGGGAGACCCAGTACTTC.

This chain joins TRBV12-3 or TRBV12-4 and TRBJ1-5; no clear D. The CDR3 loop spans 15 amino acids. V was pared by 0 bases and J by 3 bases, with 9 bases between. The CDR3 DNA is TGTGCCAGCAGTTTAGCGCCTGGTCACAATCAGCCCCAGCATTTT. This gives the protein CASSLAPGHNQPQHF.

V gene TRBV7-2 combines with J gene TRBJ1-5, with D unclear. The V gene lost 3 bases and the J gene lost 5 bases, with 14 bases spanning the gap. The CDR3 contains 15 residues. CDR1 and CDR2 (germline): SGHTA, FQGNSA. Here the CDR3 reads CASSFSSGSDQPQHF. CDR3 bases: TGTGCCAGCAGCTTTTCCTCCGGTTCAGATCAGCCCCAGCATTTT.

This chain links TRBV7-2 with TRBJ2-7; TRBD2 matches 10 bases. The CDR3 is 14 amino acids. Losses at the gene ends were 1 base for V and 5 bases for J; bases not matched to a gene: 2. Germline assignment: CDR1 SGHTA and CDR2 FQGNSA. CDR3 sequence reads: CASSLDGTSDEQYF. The CDR3 DNA follows: TGTGCCAGCAGCTTAGACGGGACTAGCGACGAGCAGTACTTC. Full variable domain (remainder filled in from reference TRBV7-2 and TRBJ2-7): GAGVSQSPSNKVTEKGKDVELRCDPISGHTALYWYRQSLGQGLEFLIYFQGNSAPDKSGLPSDRFSAERTGGSVSTLTIQRTQQEDSAVYLCASSLDGTSDEQYFGPGTRLTVT.

V and J are TRBV5-1 and TRBJ1-1, with TRBD1 as a possible D gene (6 bases). From germline, CDR1 is SGHRS and CDR2 YFSETQ. This CDR3 contains 14 residues. Trimming cost V 2 bases and J 4 bases, with 12 bases left between them. CDR3: CASSFTGSGTEAFF. The DNA of the CDR3 is TGCGCCAGCAGCTTCACAGGGTCGGGCACTGAAGCTTTCTTT.

There are a few counts of this clonotype. This chain connects TRBV3-1 to TRBJ2-5; TRBD1 is a possible D gene (5 bases). The CDR3 extends over 15 amino acids. From germline, CDR1 is LGHDT and CDR2 YNNKEL (reference sequence). V was cut by 7 bases and J by 0 bases, with 15 bases left in between. The CDR3 DNA reads as TGTGCCAGCACCCGGACACGGATGTACCAAGAGACCCAGTACTTC. Its translation: CASTRTRMYQETQYF.

A few counts support this clonotype. The chain couples TRBV29-1 to TRBJ2-7; 8 bases align to TRBD1. Trimming removed 7 bases from V and 3 bases from J; junction bases left unmatched: 8. The CDR3 is 13 residues long. The V gene's germline CDR1 is SQVTM and CDR2 ANQGSEA. The CDR3 sequence is CSARGQAGYEQYF. The CDR3 nucleotides are TGCAGCGCCCGGGGACAGGCGGGCTACGAGCAGTACTTC.

The rearrangement uses TRBV7-9 and TRBJ2-1; the match to TRBD2 covers 11 bases. The CDR3 runs to 15 residues. Germline assignment: CDR1 SEHNR and CDR2 FQNEAQ (reference sequence). After removal of 3 bases from V and 6 bases from J, the junction contained 4 bases not matched to a gene. The CDR3 DNA is TGTGCCAGCAGCTTCGCGACTAGCGGGGTCAATGAGCAGTTCTTC. This translates into CASSFATSGVNEQFF.